This passage covers 14 T cell receptor beta chains from one sample sequenced in a study of T cell responses to AZD1222 COVID-19 vaccine (dated by TCRdb to the early 2020s). The time point label of this sample denotes: baseline before first vaccination. Library method: the immunoSEQ multiplex PCR assay. TCRdb retrieved this table from immuneACCESS and kept in-frame rearrangements only. Not all clones are present; in checked studies, unresolved V genes account for under half, and no reason is known for the remainder. The sample has some 170,000 clones on record, approximately 92% of them singletons. Approximately 2.5% of the sample lies in the top ten. The sequencing here drew on peripheral blood, taken on day 0 of AZD1222 vaccination. The receptors come from an adult in good health.

The gene calls are TRBV11-2 and TRBJ1-2; the D gene is possibly TRBD1 (5 bases). The CDR3 runs to 16 residues. Per germline, CDR1 SGHAT and CDR2 FQNNGV. V gave up 2 bases and J gave up 8 bases, with 21 bases separating them. CDR3 DNA: TGTGCCAGCAGCTTAACTCTTTCAGGGTGGGCATACGGCTACACCTTC. Translation gives CASSLTLSGWAYGYTF.

The chain joins TRBV4-2 to TRBJ2-7, with 8 bases identical to TRBD2. The J segment lost 11 bases and the V segment lost 0 bases, leaving 6 bases of the junction unmatched. The CDR3 runs 13 residues. Germline V gene data show CDR1 as LGHNA and CDR2 as YNFKEQ. CDR3 in DNA: TGTGCCAGCAGCCAAGATGACGGGACTAGGGAGTACTTC. Encoded protein: CASSQDDGTREYF.

The chain recombines TRBV5-1 with TRBJ1-1; weak D call: TRBD1 (6 bases). The CDR3 runs to 14 residues. V was shortened by 6 bases and J by 0 bases, with 12 bases between the two germline ends. The germline CDR1 and CDR2 sequences are SGHRS and YFSETQ. The DNA of the CDR3 is TGCGCCAGCAATTATGACAGGCTGAACACTGAAGCTTTCTTT. Its protein is CASNYDRLNTEAFF.

Notes on this clone: Other DNA sequences in this sample translate to the same CDR3. The chain employs TRBV2 and TRBJ2-2; 9 nucleotides line up with TRBD2. This CDR3 is 15 amino acids long. Trimming cost V 6 bases and J 2 bases; bases outside gene matches: 4. CDR1 is SNHLY, CDR2 FYNNEI, per germline. The CDR3 loop is CASSETSGNTGELFF. The CDR3 DNA reads as TGTGCCAGCAGCGAGACTAGCGGAAACACCGGGGAGCTGTTTTTT.

The rearrangement uses TRBV11-2 and TRBJ2-5; D is undetermined. The CDR3 has 11 amino acids. The V gene's germline CDR1 is SGHAT and CDR2 FQNNGV. Trimming left V 8 bases short and J 5 bases short, with 9 bases between. CDR3 loop: CASAEQETQYF. The CDR3 nucleotides read TGTGCCAGCGCGGAGCAGGAGACCCAGTACTTC.

The V call is TRBV11-2, the J call TRBJ2-2; D call uncertain. The CDR3 has 13 amino acids. CDR1 is SGHAT and CDR2 is FQNNGV in the germline V gene. Trimming left V 0 bases short and J 7 bases short, with 6 bases between. The CDR3 bases are TGTGCCAGCAGCTTAGATCGGTACGGGGAGCTGTTTTTT. Its protein is CASSLDRYGELFF.

CDR3 sequence reads: CASSFRDRGRGVRTDTQYF. CDR3 coding DNA: TGTGCCAGCAGCTTCCGGGACAGGGGGCGCGGAGTGCGCACAGATACGCAGTATTTT. The rearrangement uses TRBV7-9 and TRBJ2-3, with 12 bases fitting TRBD1. Losses at the gene ends were 3 bases for V and 1 base for J; bases not matched to a gene: 11. The CDR3 contains 19 residues. The germline V gene encodes CDR1 SEHNR and CDR2 FQNEAQ (reference sequence).

The chain is built from TRBV9 and TRBJ1-2; D gene ambiguous. The length of the CDR3 is 16 residues. V lost 0 bases, J lost 3 bases, and 15 bases lay in between. In germline, CDR1 is SGDLS, CDR2 YYNGEE. The CDR3 DNA sequence: TGTGCCAGCAGCGTAGACAGTCCCAGGCTTCACTATGGCTACACCTTC. Amino acids: CASSVDSPRLHYGYTF.

The V and J genes are TRBV19 and TRBJ1-2; D ambiguous. The CDR3 is made up of 12 amino acids. From germline, CDR1 is LNHDA and CDR2 SQIVND (reference sequence). Trimming took 7 bases from V and 7 from J, leaving 13 bases between them. For the CDR3, the DNA is TGTGCCAGTATGGACTTTTTGGCTGGCTACACCTTC. This codes for CASMDFLAGYTF.

The V call is TRBV19, the J call TRBJ1-5; TRBD1 aligns across 7 bases. Germline V gene lookup returns CDR1 LNHDA and CDR2 SQIVND (reference sequence). The CDR3 covers 13 residues. V lost 10 bases to trimming and J lost 5 bases; unmatched junction nucleotides: 8. The CDR3, as DNA: TGTGCCACTACCCCGCAGGGGGATCAGCCCCAGCATTTT. Protein sequence: CATTPQGDQPQHF.

This clone showed up just once. The chain is built from TRBV7-9 and TRBJ2-1; 7 positions agree with TRBD1. V lost 4 bases to trimming and J lost 4 bases; unmatched junction nucleotides: 10. This CDR3 is built from 16 residues. CDR1 and CDR2 (germline): SEHNR, FQNEAQ (reference sequence). The CDR3 region is CASSSPGQAPYNEQFF. The CDR3 nucleotides read TGTGCCAGCAGCTCTCCTGGACAGGCGCCGTACAATGAGCAGTTCTTC.

The chain recombines TRBV19 with TRBJ2-6; 8 bases are a match to TRBD1. There are 15 residues in the CDR3. Germline CDR1 reads LNHDA; CDR2 reads SQIVND (reference sequence). J gave up 4 bases and V 5 bases, and 4 bases lay outside the gene matches. CDR3 nucleotide sequence: TGTGCCAGTAGTTCGACAGGGGCCGGGGCCAACGTCCTGACTTTC. Translating it yields CASSSTGAGANVLTF.

CDR3 sequence: CATYYSSYEQYF. Here the CDR3 DNA reads TGTGCCACATACTACTCCTCCTACGAGCAGTACTTC. The chain is built from TRBV5-8 and TRBJ2-7; D is ambiguous. The CDR3 length is 12 residues. V was trimmed by 9 bases and J by 0 bases, leaving 10 bases between them. Germline V gene sequence: CDR1 SGHTS, CDR2 YDEGEE.

This clone was recorded only once. This same CDR3 is encoded by further DNA sequences in the sample. V and J are TRBV15 and TRBJ1-1; TRBD1 matches at 9 bases. V shed 3 bases, J shed 1 base, and the junction held 6 bases outside the gene matches. The germline gives CDR1 LNHNV, CDR2 YYDKDF (reference sequence). The length of the CDR3 is 16 residues. The CDR3: CATSRTPGQGNTEAFF. The CDR3 nucleotides read TGTGCCACCAGCAGGACCCCGGGACAGGGGAACACTGAAGCTTTCTTT.